This TCR beta chain was identified in a study of control samples from healthy donors and cancer patients. Germline CDR1 is SEHNR and CDR2 is FQNEAQ (reference sequence). The J segment lost 5 bases and the V segment lost 2 bases, leaving 3 bases of the junction unmatched. There are 15 residues in the CDR3. This clone was observed a handful of times. Generated by immunoSEQ multiplex PCR, the TCRdb table keeps only in-frame clones and is missing some. Among fewer than 120,000 clones listed, roughly 88% were seen once. This chain connects TRBV7-9 to TRBJ2-5; 12 nucleotides align to TRBD2. Sample: PBMCs. The receptor comes from a woman in her sixties or seventies with lung cancer. The CDR3: CASSLWTSGVETQYF. CDR3 nucleotides: TGTGCCAGCAGCTTATGGACTAGCGGGGTTGAGACCCAGTACTTC.